This is a list of T cell receptor beta chains from one sample in a study of T cells after yellow fever vaccination. Using its own MiXCR run on the 5' RACE reads, TCRdb lists one record per CDR3 protein. This sample has 450,000 to 600,000 distinct CDR3 sequences, with approximately 13% found just once. The material was PBMCs, obtained on the day of the yellow fever booster vaccination. The receptors shown here come from a man aged 25-45 years who received the YFV17D yellow fever vaccine. Each CDR3 is given with its conserved first and last residue. Clone size is shown for a subset of rows, as once, few, many or a class of expanded clone.

j_call clone_size v_call cdr3_aa
TRBJ2-3 - TRBV9 CASSVGSADTQYF
TRBJ2-3 few TRBV5-6 CASSSMADTQYF
TRBJ2-1 - TRBV7-9 CASSLARGVWNEQFF
TRBJ2-5 few TRBV28 CASSLTGLGADKETQYF
TRBJ2-1 many TRBV4-2 CASSQDPDRSSYNEQFF
TRBJ2-2 - TRBV4-1 CASSQRGSGRGIGELFF
TRBJ2-2 - TRBV5-4 CASSVPGAGPGELFF
TRBJ2-5 - TRBV7-9 CASSSGGVLVLTQYF
TRBJ2-1 - TRBV6-4 CASSAGTTLNEQFF
TRBJ2-3 - TRBV19 CASSLRTVLTDTQYF
TRBJ2-5 few TRBV7-2 CASSFSGGSQYF
TRBJ2-1 - TRBV20-1 CSAPQPDGWGSSYNEQFF
TRBJ2-1 few TRBV2 CASRHSALAGEDNEQFF
TRBJ1-5 - TRBV12-3/TRBV12-4 CASSFTHSNQPQHF
TRBJ2-1 - TRBV12-3/TRBV12-4 CASSLEVAVEQFF
TRBJ1-2 - TRBV6-2/TRBV6-3 CASSLAGLRGYTF